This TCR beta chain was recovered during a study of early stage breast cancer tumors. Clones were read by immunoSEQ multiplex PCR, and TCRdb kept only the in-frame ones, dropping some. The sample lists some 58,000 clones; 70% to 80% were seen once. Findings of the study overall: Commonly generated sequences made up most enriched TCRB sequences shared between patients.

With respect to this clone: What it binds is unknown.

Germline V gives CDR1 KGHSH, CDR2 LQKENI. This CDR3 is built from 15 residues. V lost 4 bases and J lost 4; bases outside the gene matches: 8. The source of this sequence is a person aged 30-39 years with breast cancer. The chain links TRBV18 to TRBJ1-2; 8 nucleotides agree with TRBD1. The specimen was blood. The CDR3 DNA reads TGTGCCAGCTCACTCCTCCAGGGGGCTAGCTATGGCTACACCTTC. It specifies CASSLLQGASYGYTF. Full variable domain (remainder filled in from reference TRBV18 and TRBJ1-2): NAGVMQNPRHLVRRRGQEARLRCSPMKGHSHVYWYRQLPEEGLKFMVYLQKENIIDESGMPKERFSAEFPKEGPSILRIQQVVRGDSAAYFCASSLLQGASYGYTFGSGTRLTVV.